Shown below are 3 T cell receptor beta chains from a single sample sequenced in a study of cytomegalovirus exposure and HLA in healthy donors. With 60 Vbeta and 13 Jbeta primers, the PCR was carried out. Profiled with immunoSEQ multiplex PCR; TCRdb holds only in-frame clones, not every one. The sample yields 85,000 to 130,000 clones, roughly 78% seen once. The sequenced sample consisted of PBMCs. Receptors were obtained from a woman in her forties in good health and CMV-seronegative.

The chain carries TRBV4-3 and TRBJ2-3; 8 bases match TRBD2. The germline V gene encodes CDR1 LGHNA and CDR2 YSLEER. Unmatched junction bases numbered 16, after V lost 5 bases and J lost 6 bases. This CDR3 has 17 amino acids. CDR3 residues: CASSNDGWPGGGDTQYF. The CDR3 coding sequence is TGCGCCAGCAGCAACGATGGATGGCCGGGAGGGGGGGATACGCAGTATTTT.

This sequence joins TRBV27 and TRBJ1-2, with 8 bases matching TRBD1. The J segment lost 6 bases and the V segment lost 6 bases, leaving 9 bases of the junction unmatched. CDR1 and CDR2 (germline): MNHEY, SMNVEV (reference sequence). This CDR3 region has 14 residues. The CDR3 bases are TGTGCCAGCAGAGGGCTCAGGGGGCGCGATGGCTACACCTTC. This translates into CASRGLRGRDGYTF.

This sequence joins TRBV7-9 and TRBJ1-5; the match to TRBD1 covers 10 bases. There are 15 residues in the CDR3. CDR1 and CDR2 (germline): SEHNR, FQNEAQ (reference sequence). Germline trimming cut 3 bases from V and 5 bases from J; bases unmatched to any gene: 4. The CDR3 nucleotides read TGTGCCAGCAGCTTGGGACAGGGGCCCTATCAGCCCCAGCATTTT. Translated, it gives CASSLGQGPYQPQHF.